What follows are 5 T cell receptor beta chains derived from one specimen sequenced in a study of cytomegalovirus exposure and HLA in healthy donors. Amplification used 60 Vbeta primers and 13 Jbeta primers. The table came from immunoSEQ multiplex PCR; TCRdb's copy has only in-frame clones and leaves some out. The top ten clones hold 8.5% of a sample with about 160,000 clones, approximately 82% of them seen once. Sequences were obtained from PBMCs. These receptors were collected from a male donor in good health and CMV-seropositive.

The table lists this clone with a few counts. V is TRBV9 and J is TRBJ2-7, with TRBD2 as a possible D gene (6 bases). Germline CDR1 is SGDLS and CDR2 is YYNGEE. Trimming left V 3 bases short and J 5 bases short, with 18 bases between. CDR3 length: 15 residues. For the CDR3, the DNA is TGTGCCAGCAGCGCGAGGGAGGATGGCCTGAACGAGCAGTACTTC. Translated: CASSAREDGLNEQYF.

This clone was seen just once. V is TRBV6-6 and J is TRBJ2-2; TRBD2 is a possible D gene (5 bases). The CDR3 has 15 residues. V lost 5 bases and J lost 4, with 14 bases in between. Germline V lookup: CDR1 MNHNY, CDR2 SVGAGI (reference sequence). The chain's CDR3 is CASSGSGRGTGELFF. CDR3 DNA sequence: TGTGCCAGCAGTGGCTCAGGACGGGGCACCGGGGAGCTGTTTTTT.

About this clone: The CDR3 ends on some other residue instead of the conserved phenylalanine or tryptophan, so this is likely a read error. The genes are TRBV30 and TRBJ1-3; D perhaps matches TRBD1 (5 bases). Trimming took off 0 bases at V and 0 bases at J, with 9 bases between the two ends. Germline V lookup: CDR1 GTSNPN, CDR2 SVGIG (reference sequence). The CDR3 has 15 residues. CDR3 region: CAWSVKGISGNTIYL. The CDR3 DNA reads as TGTGCCTGGAGTGTAAAGGGGATCTCTGGAAACACCATATATCTT.

This CDR3 is CASILPPSKGQPQHF. CDR3 DNA sequence: TGTGCCAGCATTCTCCCTCCCTCTAAGGGGCAGCCCCAGCATTTT. The chain carries TRBV27 and TRBJ1-5; D is perhaps TRBD1 (5 bases). This CDR3 spans 15 amino acids. CDR1 and CDR2 from the germline V gene are MNHEY and SMNVEV (reference sequence). The V end was cut by 7 bases, the J end by 7 bases, with 20 bases between.

The chain joins TRBV18 to TRBJ2-1; D might be TRBD2 (6 bases). The CDR3 contains 15 residues. The ends were cut back, 3 bases at V and 9 bases at J, with 18 bases in the middle. Germline V lookup: CDR1 KGHSH, CDR2 LQKENI. The CDR3 DNA reads TGTGCCAGCTCACCTCCCGCCGGGGGTTCGGGTGAGCAGTTCTTC. Encoded protein: CASSPPAGGSGEQFF. The full variable domain, its missing parts supplied by reference TRBV18 and TRBJ2-1, is NAGVMQNPRHLVRRRGQEARLRCSPMKGHSHVYWYRQLPEEGLKFMVYLQKENIIDESGMPKERFSAEFPKEGPSILRIQQVVRGDSAAYFCASSPPAGGSGEQFFGPGTRLTVL.